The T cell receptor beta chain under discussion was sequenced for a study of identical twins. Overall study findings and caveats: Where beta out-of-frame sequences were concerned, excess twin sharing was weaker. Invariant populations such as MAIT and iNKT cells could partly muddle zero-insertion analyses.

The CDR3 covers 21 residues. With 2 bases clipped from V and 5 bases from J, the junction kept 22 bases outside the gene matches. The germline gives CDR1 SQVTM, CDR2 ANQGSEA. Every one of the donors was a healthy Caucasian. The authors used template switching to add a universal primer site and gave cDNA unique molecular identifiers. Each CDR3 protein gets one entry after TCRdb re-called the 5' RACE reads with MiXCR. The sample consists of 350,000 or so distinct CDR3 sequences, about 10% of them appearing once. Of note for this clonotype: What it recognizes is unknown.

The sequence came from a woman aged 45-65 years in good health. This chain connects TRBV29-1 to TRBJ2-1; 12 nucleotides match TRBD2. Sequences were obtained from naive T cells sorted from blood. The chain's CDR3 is CSVEPLINLLLTSGSNNEQFF. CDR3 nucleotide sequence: TGCAGCGTTGAACCCCTTATAAACCTTTTACTGACTAGCGGGAGTAACAATGAGCAGTTCTTC.